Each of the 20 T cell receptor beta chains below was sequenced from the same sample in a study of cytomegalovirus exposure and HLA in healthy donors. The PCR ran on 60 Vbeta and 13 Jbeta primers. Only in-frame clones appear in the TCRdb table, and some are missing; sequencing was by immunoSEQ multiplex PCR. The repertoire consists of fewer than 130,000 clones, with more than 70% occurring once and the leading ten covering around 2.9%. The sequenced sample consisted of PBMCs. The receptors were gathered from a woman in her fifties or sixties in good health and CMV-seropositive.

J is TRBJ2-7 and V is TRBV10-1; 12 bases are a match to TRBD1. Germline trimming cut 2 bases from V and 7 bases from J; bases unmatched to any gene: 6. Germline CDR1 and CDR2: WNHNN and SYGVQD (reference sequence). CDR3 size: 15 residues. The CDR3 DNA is TGCGCCAGCAGTGAGGGGGGGACAGGGGGCACGGAGCAGTACTTC. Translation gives CASSEGGTGGTEQYF.

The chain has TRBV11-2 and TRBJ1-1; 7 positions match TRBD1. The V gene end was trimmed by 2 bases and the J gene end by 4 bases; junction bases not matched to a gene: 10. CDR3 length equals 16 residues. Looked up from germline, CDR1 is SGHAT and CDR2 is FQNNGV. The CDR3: CASSLRGGQGGTEAFF. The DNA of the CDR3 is TGTGCCAGCAGCTTAAGGGGTGGGCAGGGGGGCACTGAAGCTTTCTTT.

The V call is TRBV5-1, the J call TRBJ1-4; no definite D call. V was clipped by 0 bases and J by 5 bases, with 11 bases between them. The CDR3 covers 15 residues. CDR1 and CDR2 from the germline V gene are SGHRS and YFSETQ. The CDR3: CASSLGRAQNEKLFF. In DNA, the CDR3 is TGCGCCAGCAGCTTGGGGAGGGCCCAGAATGAAAAACTGTTTTTT.

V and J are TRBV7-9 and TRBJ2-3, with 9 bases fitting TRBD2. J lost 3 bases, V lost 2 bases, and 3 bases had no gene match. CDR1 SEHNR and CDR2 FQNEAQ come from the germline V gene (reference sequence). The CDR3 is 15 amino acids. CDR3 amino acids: CASSLLAGVTDTQYF. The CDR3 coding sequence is TGTGCCAGCAGCTTATTAGCGGGAGTAACAGATACGCAGTATTTT.

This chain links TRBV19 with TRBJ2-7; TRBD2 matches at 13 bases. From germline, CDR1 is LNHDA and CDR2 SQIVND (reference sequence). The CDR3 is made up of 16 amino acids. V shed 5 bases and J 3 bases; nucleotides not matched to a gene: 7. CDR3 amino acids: CASSPWTSGSHYEQYF. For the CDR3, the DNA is TGTGCCAGTAGTCCATGGACTAGCGGGAGCCACTACGAGCAGTACTTC.

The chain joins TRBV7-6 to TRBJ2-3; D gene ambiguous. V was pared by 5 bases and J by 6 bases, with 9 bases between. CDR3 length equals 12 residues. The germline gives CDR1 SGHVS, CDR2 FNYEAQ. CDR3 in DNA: TGTGCCAGCAGCCTCCCCCCCGATACGCAGTATTTT. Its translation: CASSLPPDTQYF.

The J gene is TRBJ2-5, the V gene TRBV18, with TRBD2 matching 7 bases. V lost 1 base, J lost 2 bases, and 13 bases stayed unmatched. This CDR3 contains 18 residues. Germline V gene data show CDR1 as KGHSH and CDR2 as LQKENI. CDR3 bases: TGTGCCAGCTCACCACGAGGACTAGGGAGTGATGGACAAGAGACCCAGTACTTC. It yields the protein CASSPRGLGSDGQETQYF.

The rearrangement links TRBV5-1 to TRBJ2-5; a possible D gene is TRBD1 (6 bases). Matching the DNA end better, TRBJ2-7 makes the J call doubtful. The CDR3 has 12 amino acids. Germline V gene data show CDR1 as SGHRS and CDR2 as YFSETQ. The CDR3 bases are TGCGCCAGCAGGGGTAGGGGGTACGAGCAGTACTTC. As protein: CASRGRGYEQYF.

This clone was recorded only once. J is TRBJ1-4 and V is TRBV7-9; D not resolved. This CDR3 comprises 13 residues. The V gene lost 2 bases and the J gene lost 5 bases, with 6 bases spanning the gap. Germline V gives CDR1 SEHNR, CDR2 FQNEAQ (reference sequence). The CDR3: CASSLLLNEKLFF. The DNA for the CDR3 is TGTGCCAGCAGCTTATTACTGAATGAAAAACTGTTTTTT.

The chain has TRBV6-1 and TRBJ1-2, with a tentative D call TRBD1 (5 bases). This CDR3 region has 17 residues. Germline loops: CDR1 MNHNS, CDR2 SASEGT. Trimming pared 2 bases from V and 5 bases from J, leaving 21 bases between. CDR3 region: CASSEFAGWGGSYGYTF. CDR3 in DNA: TGTGCCAGCAGTGAATTTGCAGGATGGGGGGGAAGTTATGGCTACACCTTC.

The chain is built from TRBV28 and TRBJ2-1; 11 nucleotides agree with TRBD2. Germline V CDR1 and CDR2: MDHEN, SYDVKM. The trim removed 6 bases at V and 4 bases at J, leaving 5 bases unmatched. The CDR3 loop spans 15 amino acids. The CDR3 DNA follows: TGTGCCAGCAGATTCACTAGCGGGAGATACAATGAGCAGTTCTTC. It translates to CASRFTSGRYNEQFF.

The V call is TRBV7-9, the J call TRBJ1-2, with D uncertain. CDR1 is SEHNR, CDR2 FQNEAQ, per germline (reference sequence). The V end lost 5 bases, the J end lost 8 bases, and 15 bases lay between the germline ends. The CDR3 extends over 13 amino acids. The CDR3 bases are TGTGCCAGCAGCCGACACGGGGATGGAGGCTACACCTTC. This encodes CASSRHGDGGYTF.

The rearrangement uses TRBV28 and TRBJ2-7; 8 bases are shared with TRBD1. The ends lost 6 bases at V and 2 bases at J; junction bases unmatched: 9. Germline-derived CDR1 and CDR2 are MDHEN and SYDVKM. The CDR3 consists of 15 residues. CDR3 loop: CASRRRDRIAYEQYF. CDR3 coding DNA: TGTGCCAGCAGACGGAGGGACAGGATAGCCTACGAGCAGTACTTC. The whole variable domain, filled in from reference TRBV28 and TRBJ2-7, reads DVKVTQSSRYLVKRTGEKVFLECVQDMDHENMFWYRQDPGLGLRLIYFSYDVKMKEKGDIPEGYSVSREKKERFSLILESASTNQTSMYLCASRRRDRIAYEQYFGPGTRLTVT.

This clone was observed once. This chain's CDR3 is CASSQAGGGHSGNTIYF. The CDR3 DNA sequence: TGCGCCAGCAGCCAAGCCGGCGGGGGTCACTCTGGAAACACCATATATTTT. The chain links TRBV4-1 to TRBJ1-3; a weak D match, TRBD1 (5 bases). Germline CDR1 and CDR2: MGHRA and YSYEKL. V shed 1 base and J shed 0 bases, with 13 bases lying between them. The CDR3 runs 17 residues.

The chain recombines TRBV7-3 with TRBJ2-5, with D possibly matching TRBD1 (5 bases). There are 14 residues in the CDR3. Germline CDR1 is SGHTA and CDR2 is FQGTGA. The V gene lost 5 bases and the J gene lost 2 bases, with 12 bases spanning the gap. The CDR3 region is CASSVSDRQETQYF. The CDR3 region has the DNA TGTGCCAGCAGCGTATCTGACAGACAAGAGACCCAGTACTTC.

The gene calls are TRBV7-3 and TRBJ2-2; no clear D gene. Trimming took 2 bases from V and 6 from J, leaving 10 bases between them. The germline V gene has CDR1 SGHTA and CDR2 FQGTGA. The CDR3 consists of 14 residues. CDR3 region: CASSLEVASGELFF. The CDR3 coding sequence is TGTGCCAGCAGCTTAGAGGTAGCCTCCGGGGAGCTGTTTTTT.

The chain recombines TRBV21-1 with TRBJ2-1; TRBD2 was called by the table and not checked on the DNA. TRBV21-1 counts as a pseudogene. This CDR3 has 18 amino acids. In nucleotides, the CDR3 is TGTGCCAGCAGTACAGAGACTAGCGGGAGCATGTCCTACAATGAGCAGTTCTTC. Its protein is CASSTETSGSMSYNEQFF.

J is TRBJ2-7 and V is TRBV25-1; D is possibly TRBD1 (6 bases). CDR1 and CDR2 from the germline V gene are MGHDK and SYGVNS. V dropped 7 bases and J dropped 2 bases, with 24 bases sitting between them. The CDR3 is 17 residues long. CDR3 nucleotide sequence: TGTGCCAGCATCTTATTGTCGGGACACTTAAGAGCCTACGAGCAGTACTTC. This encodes CASILLSGHLRAYEQYF.

CDR3 loop: CASPDGNEQFF. DNA for the CDR3: TGTGCCAGCCCCGACGGGAATGAGCAGTTCTTC. The chain couples TRBV7-9 to TRBJ2-1, with unresolved D. Germline lookup yields CDR1 SEHNR and CDR2 FQNEAQ (reference sequence). Trimming shortened V by 8 bases and J by 7 bases, and 9 bases separated the two germline ends. CDR3 size: 11 residues.

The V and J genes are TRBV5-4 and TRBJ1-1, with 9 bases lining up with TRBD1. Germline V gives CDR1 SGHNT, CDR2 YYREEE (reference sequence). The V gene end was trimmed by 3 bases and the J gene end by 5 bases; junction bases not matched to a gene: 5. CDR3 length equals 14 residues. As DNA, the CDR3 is TGTGCCAGCAGCTACACAGGGGGCAGGACTGAAGCTTTCTTT. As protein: CASSYTGGRTEAFF.